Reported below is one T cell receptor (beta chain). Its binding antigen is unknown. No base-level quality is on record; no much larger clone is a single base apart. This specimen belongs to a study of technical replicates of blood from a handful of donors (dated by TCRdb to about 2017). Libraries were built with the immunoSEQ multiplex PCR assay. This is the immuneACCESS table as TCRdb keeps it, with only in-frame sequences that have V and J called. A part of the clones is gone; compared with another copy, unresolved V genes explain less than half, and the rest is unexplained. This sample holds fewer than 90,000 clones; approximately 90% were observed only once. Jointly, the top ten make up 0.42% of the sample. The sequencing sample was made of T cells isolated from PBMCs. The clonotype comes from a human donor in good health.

The CDR3 protein: CASSLTVTSGSVDEQFF. The sequence in DNA is TGTGCCAGCAGCTTAACGGTTACTAGCGGGAGCGTCGATGAGCAGTTCTTC. The V and J segments used are TRBV7-3 and TRBJ2-1; TRBD2 lines up with 11 middle nucleotides. V loses 0 bases at its end and J loses 8 bases; junction bases beyond the gene matches: 9. Sequences SGHTA (CDR1) and FQGTGA (CDR2) are obtained from the germline V gene. From the cysteine through the phenylalanine, the CDR3 covers 17 amino acids. Only the CDR3 DNA stays, 51 bases, in frame from base 1.